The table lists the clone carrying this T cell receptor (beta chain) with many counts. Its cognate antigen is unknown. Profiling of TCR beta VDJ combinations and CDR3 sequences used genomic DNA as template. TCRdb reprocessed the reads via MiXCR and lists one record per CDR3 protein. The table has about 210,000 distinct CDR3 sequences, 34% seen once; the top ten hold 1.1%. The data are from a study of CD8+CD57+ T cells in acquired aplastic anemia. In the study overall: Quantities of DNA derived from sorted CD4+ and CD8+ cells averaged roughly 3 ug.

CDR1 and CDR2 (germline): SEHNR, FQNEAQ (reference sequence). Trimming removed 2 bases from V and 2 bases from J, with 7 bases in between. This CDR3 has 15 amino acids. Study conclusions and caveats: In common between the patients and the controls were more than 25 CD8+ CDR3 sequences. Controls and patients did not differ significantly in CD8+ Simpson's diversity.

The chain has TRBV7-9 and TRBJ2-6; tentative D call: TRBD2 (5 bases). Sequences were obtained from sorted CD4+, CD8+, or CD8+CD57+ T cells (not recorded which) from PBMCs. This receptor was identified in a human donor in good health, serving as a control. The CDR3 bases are TGTGCCAGCAGCTTATTGAGGGCTGGGGCCAACGTCCTGACTTTC. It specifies CASSLLRAGANVLTF.